This note documents a single TCR beta chain sequence. Trimming pared 3 bases from V and 8 bases from J, leaving 17 bases between. The CDR3 extends over 14 amino acids. The germline V gene encodes CDR1 SGHDT and CDR2 YYEEEE. The data originate from a study of blood T cell repertoires in COVID-19. Study-wide context: Material from acute and convalescent COVID-19 was sourced from the United States, Italy and Spain. The analysed material was cDNA or gDNA that came from T cells, B-cell-depleted T cells, or PBMCs.

Original data processing: Reference gene primer amplification yielded estimated nucleated cell counts. Assay used: immunoSEQ multiplex PCR; TCRdb lists only in-frame clones, some missing. Clonal size and the V and J genes are those of that table, whereas D and trimming came from the DNA. The data contain about 200,000 clones, approximately 85% of them singletons. The sample comprised peripheral blood. The sequence was obtained from a human donor with active or convalescent COVID-19. The donor label of this sample is uncertain. V is TRBV5-6 and J is TRBJ1-2; D is ambiguous. Written as DNA, the CDR3 is TGTGCCAGCAGCTCCGAACGACGATGGAGGGGCTACACCTTC. This gives the protein CASSSERRWRGYTF.